This TCR beta chain was documented in a study of T cells in Graves' hyperthyroidism and ophthalmopathy. RNA transcripts yielded amplified TCR beta CDR3 regions. During a first-round RT-PCR of the TCR CDR3, the HTBI primer set was used. One entry per CDR3 protein, called by TCRdb with MiXCR from the multiplex PCR reads. The sample includes 490,000 or so distinct CDR3 sequences, 20% of them seen just once. CDR1 and CDR2 (germline): SGHAT, FQNNGV. CDR3 length equals 17 residues. Trimming cost V 8 bases and J 2 bases; bases outside gene matches: 17. Sequencing was carried out using blood. This chain uses TRBV11-2 with TRBJ2-5; TRBD1 matches at 7 bases. The source of this sequence is a man aged 35-49 years with Graves' ophthalmopathy. The CDR3 bases are TGTGCCAGCGGATACCCCCCTACCGGGACAGCTCAAGAGACCCAGTACTTC. It codes for CASGYPPTGTAQETQYF.